This T cell receptor (beta chain) was obtained from a study of response to subunit inactivated influenza vaccine. V was shortened by 2 bases and J by 8 bases, with 16 bases between the two germline ends. This CDR3 has 15 residues. This clonotype showed up many times. In TCRdb, the RT-PCR reads were re-called with MiXCR into one record per CDR3 protein. The table lists 700,000 to 800,000 distinct CDR3 sequences, roughly 20% of them singletons. This sequence joins TRBV12-3 or TRBV12-4 and TRBJ2-1, with D possibly being TRBD1 (6 bases). The material was PBMCs from blood, obtained about 5 days after vaccination. This receptor was taken from a man aged 50-60 years who received an inactivated influenza vaccine. CDR3 nucleotides: TGTGCCAGCAGTTTAACGGGCCGACAGGATCATGAGCAGTTCTTC. Its protein is CASSLTGRQDHEQFF.